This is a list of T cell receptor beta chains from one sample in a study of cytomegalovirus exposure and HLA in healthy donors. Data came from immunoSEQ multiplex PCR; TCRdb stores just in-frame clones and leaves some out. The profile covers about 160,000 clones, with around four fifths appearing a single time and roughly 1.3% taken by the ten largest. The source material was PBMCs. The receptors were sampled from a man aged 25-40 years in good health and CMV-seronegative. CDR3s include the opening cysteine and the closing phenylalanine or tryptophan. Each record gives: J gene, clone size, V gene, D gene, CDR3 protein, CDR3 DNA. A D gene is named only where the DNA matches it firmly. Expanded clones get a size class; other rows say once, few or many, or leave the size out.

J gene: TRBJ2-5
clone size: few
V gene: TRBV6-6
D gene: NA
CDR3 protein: CASRLALLQETQYF
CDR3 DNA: TGTGCCAGCAGACTAGCACTGTTACAAGAGACCCAGTACTTC

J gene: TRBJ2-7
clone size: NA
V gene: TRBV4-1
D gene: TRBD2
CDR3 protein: CASSLIAGGPGEQYF
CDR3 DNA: TGCGCCAGCAGTCTGATAGCGGGAGGACCCGGGGAGCAGTACTTC

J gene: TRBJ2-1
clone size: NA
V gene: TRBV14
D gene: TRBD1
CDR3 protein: CASSQHTGAGEQFF
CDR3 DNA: TGTGCCAGCAGCCAACACACAGGGGCCGGCGAGCAGTTCTTC

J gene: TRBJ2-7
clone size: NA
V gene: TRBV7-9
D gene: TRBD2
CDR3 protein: CASSLGLAGEYEQYF
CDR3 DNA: TGTGCCAGCAGCTTAGGACTAGCGGGAGAGTACGAGCAGTACTTC

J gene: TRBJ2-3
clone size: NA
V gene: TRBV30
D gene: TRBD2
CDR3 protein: CAWSVFTGGMLTSTDTQYF
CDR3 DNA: TGTGCCTGGAGTGTATTTACGGGGGGGATGCTCACTAGCACAGATACGCAGTATTTT

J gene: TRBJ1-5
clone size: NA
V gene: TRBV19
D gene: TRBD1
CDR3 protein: CASTRPGQGGQPQHF
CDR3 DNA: TGTGCCAGTACCCGACCGGGACAGGGAGGTCAGCCCCAGCATTTT

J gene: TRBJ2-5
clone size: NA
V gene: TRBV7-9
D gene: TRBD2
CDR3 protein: CASSLPTSGGIQETQYF
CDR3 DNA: TGTGCCAGCAGCTTACCGACTAGCGGGGGAATCCAAGAGACCCAGTACTTC

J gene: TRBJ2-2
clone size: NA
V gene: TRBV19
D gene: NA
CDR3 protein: CASSPGLTRTGELFF
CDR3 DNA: TGTGCCAGTAGTCCTGGACTAACTCGGACCGGGGAGCTGTTTTTT

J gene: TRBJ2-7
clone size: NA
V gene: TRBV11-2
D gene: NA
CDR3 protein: CASRPTPGRGVWHYEQYF
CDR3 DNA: TGTGCCAGCAGACCCACCCCCGGCAGGGGTGTTTGGCACTACGAGCAGTACTTC

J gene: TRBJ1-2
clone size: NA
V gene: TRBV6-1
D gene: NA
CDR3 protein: CASSEGTRNYGYTF
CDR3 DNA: TGTGCCAGCAGTGAGGGGACAAGGAACTATGGCTACACCTTC

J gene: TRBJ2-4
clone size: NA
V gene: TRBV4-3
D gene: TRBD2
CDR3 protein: CASSQWGTSNIQYF
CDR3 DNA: TGCGCCAGCAGCCAATGGGGGACTAGTAACATTCAGTACTTC

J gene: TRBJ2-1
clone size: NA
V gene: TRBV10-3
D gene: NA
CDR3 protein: CAISDVTGRTNEQFF
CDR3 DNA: TGTGCCATCAGTGACGTGACAGGGAGGACGAATGAGCAGTTCTTC

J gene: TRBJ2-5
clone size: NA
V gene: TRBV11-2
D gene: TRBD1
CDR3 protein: CASSKDREVATQYF
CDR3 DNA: TGTGCCAGCAGCAAGGACAGGGAGGTTGCGACCCAGTACTTC

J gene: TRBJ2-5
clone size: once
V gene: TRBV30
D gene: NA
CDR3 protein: CAWSEGLSGETQYF
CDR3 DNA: TGTGCCTGGAGTGAGGGACTCAGCGGGGAGACCCAGTACTTC

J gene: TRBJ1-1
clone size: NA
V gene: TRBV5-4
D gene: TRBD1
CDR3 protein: CASSLPGGTEAFF
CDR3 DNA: TGTGCCAGCAGCTTGCCAGGGGGGACTGAAGCTTTCTTT

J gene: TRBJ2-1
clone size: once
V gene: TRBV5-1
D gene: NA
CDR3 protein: CASNSGSEYNEQFF
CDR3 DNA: TGCGCCAGCAATTCGGGGAGTGAATACAATGAGCAGTTCTTC

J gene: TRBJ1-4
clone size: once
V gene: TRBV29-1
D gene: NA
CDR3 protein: CSAGEGGGNEKLFF
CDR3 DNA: TGCAGCGCCGGGGAGGGTGGAGGTAATGAAAAACTGTTTTTT

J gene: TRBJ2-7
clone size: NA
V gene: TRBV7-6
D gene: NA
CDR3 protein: CASSSGTGDEQYF
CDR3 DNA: TGTGCCAGCAGCTCGGGGACTGGCGACGAGCAGTACTTC

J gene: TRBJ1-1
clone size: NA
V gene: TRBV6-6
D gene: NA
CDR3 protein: CASSLQGNTEAFF
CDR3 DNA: TGTGCCAGCAGTCTACAGGGGAACACTGAAGCTTTCTTT

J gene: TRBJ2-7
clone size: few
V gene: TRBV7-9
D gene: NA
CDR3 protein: CSSSRTPYEQYF
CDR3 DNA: TGTTCCAGCAGCCGCACTCCCTACGAGCAGTACTTC

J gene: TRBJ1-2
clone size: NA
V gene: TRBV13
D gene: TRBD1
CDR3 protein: CASSSGGTGGNYGYTF
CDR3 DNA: TGTGCCAGCAGCTCTGGAGGGACAGGGGGTAACTATGGCTACACCTTC

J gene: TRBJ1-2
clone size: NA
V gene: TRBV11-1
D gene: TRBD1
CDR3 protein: CASSKSTGDYGYTF
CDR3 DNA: TGTGCCAGCAGCAAGAGCACAGGGGACTATGGCTACACCTTC

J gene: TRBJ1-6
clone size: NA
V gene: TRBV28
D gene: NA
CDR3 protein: CASSSTESNSPLHF
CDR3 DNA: TGTGCCAGCAGTTCGACAGAAAGTAATTCACCCCTCCACTTT

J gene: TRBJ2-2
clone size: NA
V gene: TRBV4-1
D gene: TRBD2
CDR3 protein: CASSQEGAGGYTGELFF
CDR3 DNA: TGCGCCAGCAGCCAAGAAGGTGCGGGGGGTTACACCGGGGAGCTGTTTTTT

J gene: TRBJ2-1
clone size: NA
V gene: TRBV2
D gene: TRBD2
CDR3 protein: CASRERRGTQDEQFF
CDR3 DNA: TGTGCCAGCAGGGAAAGGCGGGGGACCCAGGATGAGCAGTTCTTC

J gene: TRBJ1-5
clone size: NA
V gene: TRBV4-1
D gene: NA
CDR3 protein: CASSQYEINSNQPQHF
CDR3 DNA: TGCGCCAGCAGCCAGTACGAGATTAATAGCAATCAGCCCCAGCATTTT

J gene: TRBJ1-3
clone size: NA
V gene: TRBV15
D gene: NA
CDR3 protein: CATSKRITGSGNTIYF
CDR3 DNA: TGTGCCACCAGCAAGAGGATTACCGGCTCTGGAAACACCATATATTTT

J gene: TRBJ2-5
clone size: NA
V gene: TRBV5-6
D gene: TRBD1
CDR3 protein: CASSRDRYQETQYF
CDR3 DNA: TGTGCCAGCAGCAGGGACAGGTACCAAGAGACCCAGTACTTC

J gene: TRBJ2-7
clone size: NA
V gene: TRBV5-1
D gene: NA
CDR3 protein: CASSSDSNEQYF
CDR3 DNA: TGCGCCAGCAGCTCCGACAGTAACGAGCAGTACTTC

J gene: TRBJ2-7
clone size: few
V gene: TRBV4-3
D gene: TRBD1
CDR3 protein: CASSFSGTGENYEQYF
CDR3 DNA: TGCGCCAGCAGCTTTTCCGGGACAGGGGAGAACTACGAGCAGTACTTC

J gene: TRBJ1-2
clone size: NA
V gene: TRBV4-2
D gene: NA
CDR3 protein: CASSQAGNYGYTF
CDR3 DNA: TGTGCCAGCAGCCAAGCGGGGAACTATGGCTACACCTTC

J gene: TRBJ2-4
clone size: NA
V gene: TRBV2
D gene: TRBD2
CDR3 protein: CASSGGSGRRGKNIQYF
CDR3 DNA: TGTGCCAGCAGTGGGGGTAGCGGGAGGAGGGGCAAAAACATTCAGTACTTC

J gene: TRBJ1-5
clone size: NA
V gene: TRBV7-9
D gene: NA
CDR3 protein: CASSFESQPQHF
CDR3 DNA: TGTGCCAGCAGCTTCGAGAGTCAGCCCCAGCATTTT

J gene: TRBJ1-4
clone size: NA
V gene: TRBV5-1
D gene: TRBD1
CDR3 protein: CASSVGQGNEKLFF
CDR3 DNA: TGCGCCAGCAGCGTGGGACAGGGCAACGAAAAACTGTTTTTT

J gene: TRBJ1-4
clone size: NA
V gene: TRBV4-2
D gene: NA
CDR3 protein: CASSQQDEKLFF
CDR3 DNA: TGTGCCAGCAGCCAACAGGATGAAAAACTGTTTTTT

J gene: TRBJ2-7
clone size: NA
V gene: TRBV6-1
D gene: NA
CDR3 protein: CASSESERASYEQYF
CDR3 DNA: TGTGCCAGCAGTGAATCGGAGCGGGCCTCCTACGAGCAGTACTTC

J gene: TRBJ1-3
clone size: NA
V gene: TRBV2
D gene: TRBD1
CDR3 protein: CASSGQGLNTIYF
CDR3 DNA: TGTGCCAGCAGTGGACAGGGTCTAAACACCATATATTTT

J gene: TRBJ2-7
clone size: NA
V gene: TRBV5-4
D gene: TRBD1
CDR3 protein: CASRSTGGAVYEQYF
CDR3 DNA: TGTGCCAGCAGATCGACAGGGGGCGCGGTGTACGAGCAGTACTTC